Listed below are T cell receptor beta chains from one sample, sequenced in a study of OX40 agonist ivuxolimab in advanced cancers. Profiled with immunoSEQ multiplex PCR; TCRdb holds only in-frame clones, not every one. This sample has roughly 100,000 clones; 93% occur once, and the top ten carry around 0.3%. The specimen comprised CD4+ or CD8+ T cells sorted from blood, sampled in a trial of the OX40 agonist ivuxolimab. Every receptor here comes from an adult with an advanced solid tumor such as melanoma, head and neck, liver or kidney cancer. Each CDR3 is given with its conserved first and last residue. Each record gives: V gene, D gene, clone size, J gene, CDR3 DNA, CDR3 protein. The D gene is left open where the match is weak. Clone size is shown for a subset of rows, as once, few, many or a class of expanded clone.

V: TRBV5-1
D: TRBD2
size: .
J: TRBJ2-1
DNA: TGCGCCAGCAGCATGGGGACTAGCGGTAACTACAATGAGCAGTTCTTC
CDR3: CASSMGTSGNYNEQFF

V: TRBV6-6
D: TRBD1
size: .
J: TRBJ1-5
DNA: TGTGCCAGCAACCTTCGACAGGGCGCGAATCAGCCCCAGCATTTT
CDR3: CASNLRQGANQPQHF

V: TRBV15
D: TRBD1
size: .
J: TRBJ2-7
DNA: TGTGCCACCAAGGTTGGGACAGGGTCAAGGTACGAGCAGTACTTC
CDR3: CATKVGTGSRYEQYF

V: TRBV4-1
D: .
size: .
J: TRBJ1-2
DNA: TGCGCCAGCAGCCAAGATACAGGGATCCTCTATGGCTACACCTTC
CDR3: CASSQDTGILYGYTF

V: TRBV13
D: TRBD2
size: few
J: TRBJ2-1
DNA: TGTGCCAGCAGCTTAGTACTAGCGGAATACAATGAGCAGTTCTTC
CDR3: CASSLVLAEYNEQFF

V: TRBV30
D: .
size: .
J: TRBJ1-2
DNA: TGTGCCTGGAGTAGGGATCCGGATACTTATGGCTACACCTTC
CDR3: CAWSRDPDTYGYTF

V: TRBV30
D: .
size: once
J: TRBJ2-1
DNA: TGTGCCTGGAGTGGGTATTTAAATGAGCAGTTCTTC
CDR3: CAWSGYLNEQFF

V: TRBV9
D: .
size: .
J: TRBJ1-1
DNA: TGTGCCAGCAGCGTAGCTAGCGACAGTTGGGAAGCTTTCTTT
CDR3: CASSVASDSWEAFF

V: TRBV5-1
D: TRBD1
size: .
J: TRBJ1-2
DNA: TGCGCCAGCAGGTTTAGCCGGGACAGTTATGGCTACACCTTC
CDR3: CASRFSRDSYGYTF

V: TRBV15
D: .
size: .
J: TRBJ2-2
DNA: TGTGCCACCAGCAGACAGATTAACACCGGGGAGCTGTTTTTT
CDR3: CATSRQINTGELFF

V: TRBV5-4
D: TRBD1
size: once
J: TRBJ1-6
DNA: TGTGCCAGCAGCCTAGGACAGGTGGGCTCACCCCTCCACTTT
CDR3: CASSLGQVGSPLHF

V: TRBV9
D: TRBD2
size: .
J: TRBJ2-6
DNA: TGTGCCAGCAGCGTAGCCAGCGGGAGGGTCTTCAGCTCTGGGGCCAACGTCCTGACTTTC
CDR3: CASSVASGRVFSSGANVLTF

V: TRBV11-3
D: TRBD1
size: .
J: TRBJ1-4
DNA: TGTGCCAGCAGCAAAACAGGGGGTCATAATGAAAAACTGTTTTTT
CDR3: CASSKTGGHNEKLFF

V: TRBV5-1
D: .
size: .
J: TRBJ2-3
DNA: TGCGCCAGCAGCTTGGGGGTCGGCACAGATACGCAGTATTTT
CDR3: CASSLGVGTDTQYF

V: TRBV6-5
D: .
size: .
J: TRBJ1-4
DNA: TGTGCCAGCGGGGGGACCGCAACTAATGAAAAACTGTTTTTT
CDR3: CASGGTATNEKLFF

V: TRBV7-9
D: .
size: .
J: TRBJ1-3
DNA: TGTGCCAGCAGCTTTGGTTTCTCTGGAAACACCATATATTTT
CDR3: CASSFGFSGNTIYF

V: TRBV4-2
D: TRBD1
size: .
J: TRBJ2-5
DNA: TGTGCCAGCAGCTTCAGGACAGGGACCGACCAAGAGACCCAGTACTTC
CDR3: CASSFRTGTDQETQYF

V: TRBV5-4
D: .
size: .
J: TRBJ2-3
DNA: TGTGCCAGCAGCTTTTATTCAGATACGCAGTATTTT
CDR3: CASSFYSDTQYF

V: TRBV28
D: TRBD1
size: .
J: TRBJ1-2
DNA: TGTGCCAGCAGTTCGGGACAGGGTGGGTATGGCTACACCTTC
CDR3: CASSSGQGGYGYTF

V: TRBV29-1
D: .
size: .
J: TRBJ1-3
DNA: TGCAGCGTTGCGCAGGGTCCTGGAAACACCATATATTTT
CDR3: CSVAQGPGNTIYF

V: TRBV30
D: .
size: .
J: TRBJ2-3
DNA: TGTGCCTGGAGCCGCACAGATACGCAGTATTTT
CDR3: CAWSRTDTQYF

V: TRBV28
D: .
size: .
J: TRBJ1-2
DNA: TGTGCCAGCACCCCCCCGGGTTCCTATGGCTACACCTTC
CDR3: CASTPPGSYGYTF

V: TRBV5-5
D: .
size: .
J: TRBJ2-5
DNA: TGTGCCAGCAGCTTGGCCCAAGAGACCCAGTACTTC
CDR3: CASSLAQETQYF

V: TRBV15
D: .
size: .
J: TRBJ1-3
DNA: TGTGCCACCAGCAGAGATATAGCCGGAAACACCATATATTTT
CDR3: CATSRDIAGNTIYF

V: TRBV19
D: .
size: .
J: TRBJ1-5
DNA: TGTGCCAGTAGTAAAGGGAATAGCAATCAGCCCCAGCATTTT
CDR3: CASSKGNSNQPQHF

V: TRBV5-1
D: .
size: .
J: TRBJ2-1
DNA: TGCGCCAGCAGCTTGGCGGGTACTAGAAATGAGCAGTTCTTC
CDR3: CASSLAGTRNEQFF

V: TRBV27
D: .
size: .
J: TRBJ1-5
DNA: TGTGCCAGCAGCTCGGTACTTCAGGATCAGCCCCAGCATTTT
CDR3: CASSSVLQDQPQHF

V: TRBV11-2
D: .
size: .
J: TRBJ2-3
DNA: TGTGCCAGCAGTCACACAGATACGCAGTATTTT
CDR3: CASSHTDTQYF

V: TRBV28
D: .
size: .
J: TRBJ2-5
DNA: TGTGCCAGCCGGCGAGAGACCCAGTACTTC
CDR3: CASRRETQYF

V: TRBV5-1
D: TRBD1
size: few
J: TRBJ2-2
DNA: TGCGCCAGCAGCTTGCGACAGGGGGATGGGACCGGGGAGCTGTTTTTT
CDR3: CASSLRQGDGTGELFF

V: TRBV4-1
D: .
size: .
J: TRBJ1-2
DNA: TGCGCCAGCAGCCAAGCGATCCGGGGCTATGGCTACACCTTC
CDR3: CASSQAIRGYGYTF

V: TRBV2
D: .
size: .
J: TRBJ1-1
DNA: TGTGCCGGGGGGGGACAACCTAACACTGAAGCTTTCTTT
CDR3: CAGGGQPNTEAFF

V: TRBV7-2
D: TRBD1
size: .
J: TRBJ1-2
DNA: TGTGCCAGCAGCTCGTCCCGGGACAGATTAGCTAACTATGGCTACACCTTC
CDR3: CASSSSRDRLANYGYTF

V: TRBV28
D: .
size: .
J: TRBJ2-2
DNA: TGTGCCAGCAGTTTGGGGGGAAGCACCGGGGAGCTGTTTTTT
CDR3: CASSLGGSTGELFF

V: TRBV28
D: .
size: .
J: TRBJ1-1
DNA: TGTGCCAGCATTGCAGAAGTGAACACTGAAGCTTTCTTT
CDR3: CASIAEVNTEAFF

V: TRBV11-3
D: .
size: .
J: TRBJ2-5
DNA: TGTGCCAGCAGCTTAGGGATGCATGTCGAAGAGACCCAGTACTTC
CDR3: CASSLGMHVEETQYF

V: TRBV19
D: TRBD2
size: .
J: TRBJ2-1
DNA: TGTGCCAGTAGTATTAGCCGGGCTAGCGGGAGAGATGAGCAGTTCTTC
CDR3: CASSISRASGRDEQFF

V: TRBV7-2
D: .
size: .
J: TRBJ2-1
DNA: TGTGCCAGCAGCTTGGGACTCCCGACCTACAATGAGCAGTTCTTC
CDR3: CASSLGLPTYNEQFF

V: TRBV2
D: .
size: .
J: TRBJ1-5
DNA: TGTGCCAGCAGTGTAGGTTTTCGGGACCAGCATTTT
CDR3: CASSVGFRDQHF

V: TRBV18
D: .
size: .
J: TRBJ1-2
DNA: TGTGCCAGCTCACCCCTACCTATGGAGGGACAAAACTATGGCTACACCTTC
CDR3: CASSPLPMEGQNYGYTF

V: TRBV6-5
D: .
size: .
J: TRBJ1-5
DNA: TGTGCCAGCAGTTATAGGAGCAATCAGCCCCAGCATTTT
CDR3: CASSYRSNQPQHF

V: TRBV15
D: .
size: .
J: TRBJ2-1
DNA: TGTGCCACCAGCAGAGAGGGCAATGAGCAGTTCTTC
CDR3: CATSREGNEQFF

V: TRBV5-4
D: .
size: .
J: TRBJ2-3
DNA: TGTGCCAGCAGCTTAGGGAAGGCCACAGATACGCAGTATTTT
CDR3: CASSLGKATDTQYF

V: TRBV9
D: TRBD2
size: .
J: TRBJ2-2
DNA: TGTGCCAGCAGGACTAGCGGGAACACCGGGGAGCTGTTTTTT
CDR3: CASRTSGNTGELFF

V: TRBV4-1
D: TRBD1
size: .
J: TRBJ1-2
DNA: TGCGCCAGCAGCCAAGACATGTACAGGGGCGCTTATGGCTACACCTTC
CDR3: CASSQDMYRGAYGYTF

V: TRBV25-1
D: TRBD2
size: .
J: TRBJ2-3
DNA: TGTGCCAGCCAAGAAAGAGGGACTAGCGGGAGTGCTACGCAGTATTTT
CDR3: CASQERGTSGSATQYF

V: TRBV28
D: .
size: .
J: TRBJ1-5
DNA: TGTGCCAGCAGTTTATACGGGAAGAGCAATCAGCCCCAGCATTTT
CDR3: CASSLYGKSNQPQHF

V: TRBV6-1
D: .
size: .
J: TRBJ1-5
DNA: TGTGCCAGCAGTGGGGACGGCGATCAGCCCCAGCATTTT
CDR3: CASSGDGDQPQHF

V: TRBV29-1
D: .
size: once
J: TRBJ2-7
DNA: TGCAGCGTTGAACTCAACTCCTACGAGCAGTACTTC
CDR3: CSVELNSYEQYF

V: TRBV7-2
D: .
size: .
J: TRBJ1-1
DNA: TGTGCCAGCAGCTTCTCGACAGTCGGGACTGAAGCTTTCTTT
CDR3: CASSFSTVGTEAFF

V: TRBV12-5
D: TRBD1
size: .
J: TRBJ2-1
DNA: TGTGCTAGTGACCCCTCTCGACCCCCAGGGGGTGAGCAGTTCTTC
CDR3: CASDPSRPPGGEQFF

V: TRBV19
D: .
size: .
J: TRBJ1-1
DNA: TGTGCCAGTAGCTATGCCGGGTACACTGAAGCTTTCTTT
CDR3: CASSYAGYTEAFF

V: TRBV6-5
D: .
size: .
J: TRBJ1-2
DNA: TGTGCCAGCAGTTACTCGAGTAACCTCTATGGCTACACCTTC
CDR3: CASSYSSNLYGYTF

V: TRBV15
D: .
size: .
J: TRBJ1-5
DNA: TGTGCTACCAGCCTTTTGGGATGGAATCAGCCCCAGCATTTT
CDR3: CATSLLGWNQPQHF

V: TRBV4-3
D: TRBD2
size: few
J: TRBJ2-1
DNA: TGCGCCAGCAGCGCGAACCCAACTAGCGGAGGACCCCTAGGCTCCTACAATGAGCAGTTCTTC
CDR3: CASSANPTSGGPLGSYNEQFF

V: TRBV11-3
D: TRBD2
size: .
J: TRBJ2-3
DNA: TGTGCCAGCAGCTTGGGGTCTGGGCGGGAGGAAGATACGCAGTATTTT
CDR3: CASSLGSGREEDTQYF

V: TRBV4-1
D: .
size: .
J: TRBJ1-5
DNA: TGCGCCAGCAGCCAAGATAAGACCGACTTTAGGCCCCAGCATTTT
CDR3: CASSQDKTDFRPQHF

V: TRBV2
D: .
size: .
J: TRBJ2-5
DNA: TGTGCCAGCAGTGACTCGGGAGAGACCCAGTACTTC
CDR3: CASSDSGETQYF